A selection of T cell receptor beta chains follows, all from one sample in a study of T cell changes during pregnancy in multiple sclerosis. Here immunoSEQ multiplex PCR was the method, and the copy in TCRdb shows in-frame clones only, minus some. The data contain some 80,000 clones, more than 80% of them singletons. This sample comprised peripheral blood, obtained in the first trimester of pregnancy. These receptor sequences come from a female donor in good health, enrolled as a control in a pregnancy study. Both conserved end residues are part of each CDR3. The D gene is left open where the match is weak. The size field is filled for only some rows; it gives once, few, many or a size class.

j_call: TRBJ1-2
cdr3_length: 15
clone_size: NA
v_call: TRBV18
d_call: NA
cdr3_nt: TGTGCCAGCTCACCCCGGGGAGGGGCTTTCTATGGCTACACCTTC
cdr3_aa: CASSPRGGAFYGYTF

j_call: TRBJ2-7
cdr3_length: 15
clone_size: NA
v_call: TRBV27
d_call: NA
cdr3_nt: TGTGCCAGCAGTTTATCGGGCGTTCGGGGTGTAGGGCAGTACTTC
cdr3_aa: CASSLSGVRGVGQYF

j_call: TRBJ1-1
cdr3_length: 16
clone_size: NA
v_call: TRBV5-1
d_call: TRBD1
cdr3_nt: TGCGCCAGCAGCCCGGGACCGAGGGGGCGGGACACTGAAGCTTTCTTT
cdr3_aa: CASSPGPRGRDTEAFF

j_call: TRBJ2-3
cdr3_length: 14
clone_size: NA
v_call: TRBV6-6
d_call: NA
cdr3_nt: TGTGCCAGCAGCTCTGGGACTAGCACAGATACGCAGTATTTT
cdr3_aa: CASSSGTSTDTQYF

j_call: TRBJ1-1
cdr3_length: 14
clone_size: few
v_call: TRBV7-8
d_call: NA
cdr3_nt: TGTGCCAGCAGCTTAGAGGGGGTGAACACTGAAGCTTTCTTT
cdr3_aa: CASSLEGVNTEAFF

j_call: TRBJ2-4
cdr3_length: 14
clone_size: NA
v_call: TRBV9
d_call: TRBD2
cdr3_nt: TGTGCCAGCAGCGTAGATAGCGGGGGAGACATTCAGTACTTC
cdr3_aa: CASSVDSGGDIQYF

j_call: TRBJ1-4
cdr3_length: 19
clone_size: NA
v_call: TRBV7-7
d_call: NA
cdr3_nt: TGTGCCAGCAGCTCGGGGGGGGACGCCAACAAGGCGACTAATGAAAAACTGTTTTTT
cdr3_aa: CASSSGGDANKATNEKLFF

j_call: TRBJ2-2
cdr3_length: 15
clone_size: NA
v_call: TRBV11-2
d_call: TRBD1
cdr3_nt: TGTGCCAGCAGGGTTCGACAGGGAAACACCGGGGAGCTGTTTTTT
cdr3_aa: CASRVRQGNTGELFF

j_call: TRBJ2-7
cdr3_length: 13
clone_size: NA
v_call: TRBV7-9
d_call: NA
cdr3_nt: TGTGCCAGCAGCTTTTACCAGGGGAACGAGCAGTACTTC
cdr3_aa: CASSFYQGNEQYF

j_call: TRBJ1-1
cdr3_length: 13
clone_size: NA
v_call: TRBV18
d_call: TRBD1
cdr3_nt: TGTGCCAGCTCACTAGGGGGCGCGGCTGAAGCTTTCTTT
cdr3_aa: CASSLGGAAEAFF

j_call: TRBJ2-1
cdr3_length: 15
clone_size: NA
v_call: TRBV14
d_call: TRBD2
cdr3_nt: TGTGCCAGCAGCCAAGATACTAGCGGGAGGGGGGAGCAGTTCTTC
cdr3_aa: CASSQDTSGRGEQFF

j_call: TRBJ1-1
cdr3_length: 13
clone_size: NA
v_call: TRBV15
d_call: NA
cdr3_nt: TGTGCCACCAGTATACGGTCGAACACTGAAGCTTTCTTT
cdr3_aa: CATSIRSNTEAFF

j_call: TRBJ1-2
cdr3_length: 15
clone_size: NA
v_call: TRBV6-5
d_call: NA
cdr3_nt: TGTGCCAGCAGTTACTCGCGGGCCGCGAACTATGGCTACACCTTC
cdr3_aa: CASSYSRAANYGYTF

j_call: TRBJ2-1
cdr3_length: 11
clone_size: NA
v_call: TRBV7-9
d_call: NA
cdr3_nt: TGTGCCAGCAGCCCCCGGGGTCCGCAGTTCTTC
cdr3_aa: CASSPRGPQFF

j_call: TRBJ2-5
cdr3_length: 14
clone_size: NA
v_call: TRBV6-5
d_call: TRBD2
cdr3_nt: TGTGCCAGCAGTTATGCGACTAGCGGAGAGACCCAGTACTTC
cdr3_aa: CASSYATSGETQYF

j_call: TRBJ2-3
cdr3_length: 15
clone_size: NA
v_call: TRBV27
d_call: TRBD2
cdr3_nt: TGTGCCAGCAGTTTGGGGCGGGGGGGCCCTAATACGCAGTATTTT
cdr3_aa: CASSLGRGGPNTQYF

j_call: TRBJ2-1
cdr3_length: 15
clone_size: NA
v_call: TRBV18
d_call: NA
cdr3_nt: TGTGCCAGCTCGCTCAGTGGGAGCTCCTACAATGAGCAGTTCTTC
cdr3_aa: CASSLSGSSYNEQFF

j_call: TRBJ1-1
cdr3_length: 17
clone_size: NA
v_call: TRBV5-1
d_call: NA
cdr3_nt: TGCGCCAGCAGCTTACGCGAGGACAGTCTGAGGGGTACTGAAGCTTTCTTT
cdr3_aa: CASSLREDSLRGTEAFF

j_call: TRBJ2-3
cdr3_length: 17
clone_size: many
v_call: TRBV28
d_call: NA
cdr3_nt: TGTGCCAGCAGTACCTCCGTGGGCCTCCTAAGCACAGATACGCAGTATTTT
cdr3_aa: CASSTSVGLLSTDTQYF

j_call: TRBJ1-1
cdr3_length: 17
clone_size: NA
v_call: TRBV7-2
d_call: NA
cdr3_nt: TGTGCCAGCAGCCTTCAGAATTGGAACAGGGTGAACACTGAAGCTTTCTTT
cdr3_aa: CASSLQNWNRVNTEAFF

j_call: TRBJ2-3
cdr3_length: 14
clone_size: NA
v_call: TRBV7-9
d_call: NA
cdr3_nt: TGTGCCAGCAGCCAAGGCGGGACCACAGATACGCAGTATTTT
cdr3_aa: CASSQGGTTDTQYF

j_call: TRBJ2-1
cdr3_length: 16
clone_size: NA
v_call: TRBV6-6
d_call: NA
cdr3_nt: TGTGCCAGCAGTTACGGTGCGCAGGGCCCCTACAATGAGCAGTTCTTC
cdr3_aa: CASSYGAQGPYNEQFF

j_call: TRBJ2-5
cdr3_length: 15
clone_size: NA
v_call: TRBV28
d_call: NA
cdr3_nt: TGTGCCAGCAGTTTATGGAGCCAAACTAGGGAGACCCAGTACTTC
cdr3_aa: CASSLWSQTRETQYF

j_call: TRBJ1-1
cdr3_length: 13
clone_size: NA
v_call: TRBV2
d_call: NA
cdr3_nt: TGTGCCAGCTCCAGTACAGGGTGGACTGAAGCTTTCTTT
cdr3_aa: CASSSTGWTEAFF

j_call: TRBJ1-5
cdr3_length: 15
clone_size: NA
v_call: TRBV11-2
d_call: NA
cdr3_nt: TGTGCCAGCAGCTTAGTAGGTGGGCTCAATCAGCCCCAGCATTTT
cdr3_aa: CASSLVGGLNQPQHF

j_call: TRBJ2-3
cdr3_length: 16
clone_size: NA
v_call: TRBV7-2
d_call: NA
cdr3_nt: TGTGCCAGCAGAAGGGGGGCAGGGGGAGTCACAGATACGCAGTATTTT
cdr3_aa: CASRRGAGGVTDTQYF

j_call: TRBJ1-6
cdr3_length: 20
clone_size: once
v_call: TRBV28
d_call: TRBD1
cdr3_nt: TGTGCCAGCAGTCTATATCGGGACAGGATATCGAGCTCCTATAATTCACCCCTCCACTTT
cdr3_aa: CASSLYRDRISSSYNSPLHF

j_call: TRBJ1-4
cdr3_length: 14
clone_size: NA
v_call: TRBV5-1
d_call: NA
cdr3_nt: TGCGCCAGCAGCTCAGGGGCAACTAATGAAAAACTGTTTTTT
cdr3_aa: CASSSGATNEKLFF